These 9 T cell receptor beta chains were sequenced from one sample in a study of identical twins. One entry per CDR3 protein results from TCRdb running MiXCR on the 5' RACE reads. The sample yields around 200,000 distinct CDR3 sequences, about a tenth seen once. Sequenced: memory (CD45RO+) T cells sorted from blood. These receptors originate from a woman aged 18-30 years in good health.

The chain employs TRBV4-3 and TRBJ1-2; D unclear. Germline V gene data show CDR1 as LGHNA and CDR2 as YSLEER. The CDR3 contains 14 residues. The V gene lost 5 bases and the J gene lost 2 bases, with 12 bases spanning the gap. Written as DNA, the CDR3 is TGCGCCAGCAGCGCTAGTCGGCTCAACTATGGCTACACCTTC. The encoded protein is CASSASRLNYGYTF.

There are a few counts of this clonotype. The chain recombines TRBV6-1 with TRBJ2-3; 11 nucleotides match TRBD2. Germline V gene sequence: CDR1 MNHNS, CDR2 SASEGT. V dropped 5 bases and J dropped 5; count of bases not matched to a gene: 9. The CDR3 consists of 16 residues. The CDR3 reads CASSLALAGVEDTQYF. The CDR3 DNA sequence: TGTGCCAGCAGTCTAGCACTAGCGGGAGTTGAAGATACGCAGTATTTT.

This clonotype was recorded at least ten times. The V gene is TRBV3-1, the J gene TRBJ1-6, with D possibly matching TRBD1 (6 bases). The CDR3 totals 16 residues. Trimming shortened V by 1 base and J by 10 bases, and 17 bases separated the two germline ends. Germline V gene lookup returns CDR1 LGHDT and CDR2 YNNKEL (reference sequence). The CDR3 sequence is CASSQARTGGGSPLHF. The CDR3 bases are TGTGCCAGCAGCCAAGCCCGGACGGGGGGCGGATCACCCCTCCACTTT.

This clonotype was recorded many times. The chain couples TRBV6-1 to TRBJ1-5, with 8 nucleotides matching TRBD1. The germline CDR1 and CDR2 sequences are MNHNS and SASEGT. CDR3 length: 14 amino acids. Unmatched junction bases numbered 1, after V lost 5 bases and J lost 1 base. In DNA, the CDR3 is TGTGCCAGCAGTCGGACAGGGAGCAATCAGCCCCAGCATTTT. This sequence encodes CASSRTGSNQPQHF.

This clonotype showed up just a few times. The V gene is TRBV6-2 or TRBV6-3, the J gene TRBJ2-1; D could derive from TRBD1 or TRBD2 (5 bases each). Per the germline V gene, CDR1 is MNHEY and CDR2 is SVGEGT. This CDR3 is 12 amino acids long. Trimming shortened V by 8 bases and J by 4 bases, and 9 bases separated the two germline ends. CDR3 region: CASGTTYNEQFF. CDR3 DNA: TGTGCCAGCGGGACCACTTACAATGAGCAGTTCTTC.

This clonotype has just a few counts. V gene TRBV12-5 combines with J gene TRBJ2-2, with a weak D call TRBD1 (5 bases). This CDR3 region has 15 residues. The V gene's germline CDR1 is LGHNT and CDR2 FRNRAP. V gave up 4 bases and J gave up 1 base, with 10 bases separating them. The CDR3 protein is CASGSSDRNTGELFF. The CDR3 coding sequence is TGTGCTAGTGGTTCTTCTGACAGGAACACCGGGGAGCTGTTTTTT.

The table lists this clonotype with a few counts. The V and J genes are TRBV20-1 and TRBJ2-3; no clear D. The CDR3 totals 13 residues. Germline CDR1 is DFQATT and CDR2 is SNEGSKA (reference sequence). Between the trimmed V and J ends, which lost 6 bases and 0 bases, there was a span of 10 bases. CDR3 sequence reads: CSAYGPSTDTQYF. CDR3 bases: TGCAGTGCGTACGGCCCCAGCACAGATACGCAGTATTTT.

This clonotype occurred many times. The chain recombines TRBV5-1 with TRBJ2-3; maybe TRBD2 (6 bases). V was trimmed by 3 bases and J by 4 bases, leaving 15 bases between them. CDR1 and CDR2 from the germline V gene are SGHRS and YFSETQ. The CDR3 sequence is 15 residues long. The chain's CDR3 is CASSSAGSLADTQYF. DNA for the CDR3: TGCGCCAGCAGCTCCGCGGGGTCCCTCGCAGATACGCAGTATTTT.

The chain links TRBV6-1 to TRBJ2-1; TRBD1 matches at 7 bases. Trimming removed 4 bases from V and 5 bases from J; junction bases left unmatched: 11. The CDR3 extends over 16 amino acids. Germline values: CDR1 MNHNS, CDR2 SASEGT. CDR3 in amino acids: CASSVYRDSIHNEQFF. The CDR3 DNA reads TGTGCCAGCAGTGTATACCGGGACAGCATCCACAATGAGCAGTTCTTC.